This passage covers 2 T cell receptor beta chains from one sample sequenced in a study of blood T cell repertoires in COVID-19. Method: immunoSEQ multiplex PCR; TCRdb's copy keeps in-frame clones and lacks some. The data contain around 310,000 clones, over 85% of them singletons. Sequencing input: PBMCs or T cells enriched from blood (not recorded which). These TCRs come from a woman in her 30s who had recovered from COVID-19.

The DNA for the CDR3 is TGTGCCATCAGTGAGGGGGGGGCGGGACCCACAGATACGCAGTATTTT. Translated, it gives CAISEGGAGPTDTQYF. The chain joins TRBV10-3 to TRBJ2-3, with a tentative D call TRBD2 (7 bases). Trimming shortened V by 2 bases and J by 2 bases, and 14 bases separated the two germline ends. This CDR3 is built from 16 residues. Germline V lookup: CDR1 ENHRY, CDR2 SYGVKD.

The chain carries TRBV19 and TRBJ1-3; 7 bases align to TRBD1. This CDR3 has 15 amino acids. Germline-derived CDR1 and CDR2 are LNHDA and SQIVND (reference sequence). V was pared by 9 bases and J by 3 bases, with 11 bases of the junction left unmatched. CDR3: CASRKTGNRGNTIYF. The CDR3 DNA follows: TGTGCCAGCAGAAAGACAGGGAATCGTGGAAACACCATATATTTT.